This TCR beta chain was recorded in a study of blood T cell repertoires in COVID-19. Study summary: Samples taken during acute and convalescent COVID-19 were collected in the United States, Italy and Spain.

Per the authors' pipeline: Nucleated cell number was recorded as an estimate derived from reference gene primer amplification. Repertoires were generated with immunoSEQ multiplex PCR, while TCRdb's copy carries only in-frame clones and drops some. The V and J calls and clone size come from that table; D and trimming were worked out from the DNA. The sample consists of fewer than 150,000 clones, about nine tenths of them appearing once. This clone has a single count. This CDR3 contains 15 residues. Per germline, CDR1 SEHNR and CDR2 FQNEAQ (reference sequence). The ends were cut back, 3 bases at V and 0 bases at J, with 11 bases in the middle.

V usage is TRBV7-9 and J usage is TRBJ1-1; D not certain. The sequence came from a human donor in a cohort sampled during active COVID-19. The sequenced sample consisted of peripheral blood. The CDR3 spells CASSFFPQMNTEAFF. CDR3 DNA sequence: TGTGCCAGCAGCTTTTTTCCCCAGATGAACACTGAAGCTTTCTTT.